The present TCR beta chain was sequenced within a study of blood T cells in healthy people across ages. Whole-study findings and limits: Across samples, TCR beta diversity tracked strongly with naive T cell percentage. A roughly linear fall in TCR beta diversity per million T cells was seen with increasing age.

A second PCR, run for roughly 7 to 11 cycles, used a sample-barcoded 5' primer plus a J-beta primer mix. Each of the cDNA molecules was tagged by a template-switch adaptor with 12 random nucleotides. TCRdb processed the 5' RACE reads anew with MiXCR; each CDR3 protein has one entry. The sample contains fewer than 2,000,000 distinct CDR3 sequences, 39% of which appear only once. The ends were cut back, 6 bases at V and 0 bases at J, with 24 bases in the middle. CDR1 is DFQATT and CDR2 is SNEGSKA in the germline V gene (reference sequence). This CDR3 has 17 residues. For this clonotype: Antigen unknown.

Sequenced material: blood. V gene TRBV20-1 combines with J gene TRBJ2-7; a weak D match, TRBD1 (9 bases). The clonotype comes from a human donor in good health. CDR3 in amino acids: CSARGSGTGTSSYEQYF. The CDR3 region has the DNA TGCAGTGCGCGGGGATCCGGGACAGGGACTAGCTCCTACGAGCAGTACTTC.